Below, 10 T cell receptor beta chains from the same sample are listed, as sequenced in a study of shared clonotypes between healthy human individuals. Some clones are missing from TCRdb's copy, which holds only in-frame ones; the method was immunoSEQ multiplex PCR. The sample contains about 2.3 million clones, about 92% of which appear only once. Sequenced material: naive CD4+ T cells from PBMCs. As to subset: CD45RA+ positively selected. Every receptor here comes from a man in his late teens or twenties in good health. Some clones in this sample may be carry-over from other donors' samples.

V gene TRBV11-2 combines with J gene TRBJ2-5; 7 bases line up with TRBD1. The CDR3 loop spans 14 amino acids. Germline V gene lookup returns CDR1 SGHAT and CDR2 FQNNGV. V shed 5 bases and J 5 bases; nucleotides not matched to a gene: 8. CDR3 coding DNA: TGTGCCAGCAGCCAGGGACAGTGGGGGGAGACCCAGTACTTC. Translating gives CASSQGQWGETQYF.

This clone was detected once. The V and J genes are TRBV11-3 and TRBJ2-7; D possibly corresponds to TRBD2 (6 bases). The germline V gene encodes CDR1 SGHNT and CDR2 YENEEA. The V and J ends lost 3 bases and 5 bases respectively, with 14 bases between them. The CDR3 extends over 14 amino acids. CDR3 DNA: TGTGCCAGCAGCTTTGGCGGGGTGGAGAACGAGCAGTACTTC. Its protein product is CASSFGGVENEQYF.

This chain links TRBV5-1 with TRBJ1-4; D gene ambiguous. CDR1 is SGHRS and CDR2 is YFSETQ in the germline V gene. V lost 3 bases to trimming and J lost 5 bases, with 11 bases between them. This CDR3 is 14 amino acids long. CDR3 bases: TGCGCCAGCAGCTCACAGACGGGAAATGAAAAACTGTTTTTT. Translated: CASSSQTGNEKLFF.

V gene TRBV11-2 combines with J gene TRBJ2-1; either TRBD1 or TRBD2 may supply D (5 bases each). Germline V gene data show CDR1 as SGHAT and CDR2 as FQNNGV. This CDR3 region has 12 residues. V was shortened by 4 bases and J by 7 bases, with 8 bases between the two germline ends. In nucleotides, the CDR3 is TGTGCCAGCAGCTGGGGACGGAATGAGCAGTTCTTC. Protein: CASSWGRNEQFF. Complete variable domain (other parts from reference TRBV11-2 and TRBJ2-1): EAGVAQSPRYKIIEKRQSVAFWCNPISGHATLYWYQQILGQGPKLLIQFQNNGVVDDSQLPKDRFSAERLKGVDSTLKIQPAKLEDSAVYLCASSWGRNEQFFGPGTRLTVL.

The J gene is TRBJ2-3, the V gene TRBV28, with 8 bases that match TRBD2. Germline CDR1 MDHEN, CDR2 SYDVKM. This CDR3 comprises 16 residues. After removal of 6 bases from V and 6 bases from J, the junction contained 14 bases not matched to a gene. CDR3 DNA: TGTGCCAGCAGGGGGTCCGGGAGGGGTTTTGTGGATACGCAGTATTTT. Translation: CASRGSGRGFVDTQYF.

The chain is built from TRBV6-5 and TRBJ1-1; D is uncertain. Deletions cut 8 bases from V and 0 bases from J, with 7 bases between. The CDR3 loop spans 12 amino acids. CDR1 is MNHEY, CDR2 SVGAGI, per germline. CDR3: CASGRLNTEAFF. DNA for the CDR3: TGTGCCAGCGGACGGTTGAACACTGAAGCTTTCTTT.

The genes are TRBV12-1 and TRBJ2-3; the table calls TRBD2, which could not be checked here. TRBV12-1 is listed as a pseudogene. This CDR3 contains 16 residues. In DNA form, the CDR3 reads TGTGCCACAACCGTGGGCTTGCGGGAGGGCACAGATACGCAGTATTTT. Its translation: CATTVGLREGTDTQYF.

The gene calls are TRBV7-8 and TRBJ1-1, with TRBD1 as a possible D gene (5 bases). The CDR3 sequence is 15 residues long. The V end was cut by 5 bases, the J end by 0 bases, with 13 bases between. Germline lookup yields CDR1 SGHVS and CDR2 FQNEAQ. CDR3 amino acids: CASSRSRDVNTEAFF. CDR3 in DNA: TGTGCCAGCAGCAGAAGCAGGGATGTGAACACTGAAGCTTTCTTT.

This chain connects TRBV4-1 to TRBJ1-1, with D maybe TRBD1 (6 bases). V was pared by 0 bases and J by 0 bases, with 17 bases between. CDR1 is MGHRA and CDR2 is YSYEKL in the germline V gene. There are 18 residues in the CDR3. The CDR3 is CASSQDDSQGPVNTEAFF. In nucleotides, the CDR3 is TGCGCCAGCAGCCAAGATGATTCCCAGGGGCCAGTGAACACTGAAGCTTTCTTT.

The J gene is TRBJ1-1, the V gene TRBV18; D is uncertain. With 4 bases removed from V and 2 bases from J, the gap between germline ends came to 20 bases. CDR1 and CDR2 from the germline V gene are KGHSH and LQKENI. The CDR3 is 17 residues long. CDR3 protein: CASSRPGPLRANTEAFF. CDR3 bases: TGTGCCAGCTCACGACCGGGCCCGCTAAGGGCCAACACTGAAGCTTTCTTT.